This T cell receptor (beta chain) was recovered during a study of T cell responses to AZD1222 COVID-19 vaccine. Study-wide results and caveats: Just a handful of people given AZD1222 tested seropositive at baseline. Spike-specific TCR repertoires showed rising breadth and depth after two AZD1222 doses. Among the donors, most were white British and more were female, and clonal diversity was possibly underestimated.

Comments on this clone: Antigen specificity is unknown.

V was shortened by 2 bases and J by 4 bases, with 13 bases between the two germline ends. Per the germline V gene, CDR1 is SGHAT and CDR2 is FQNNGV. The CDR3 sequence is 15 residues long. Clones were read by immunoSEQ multiplex PCR, and TCRdb kept only the in-frame ones, dropping some. There are 150,000 to 200,000 clones in the sample; 85% to 95% occur only once, and 1.6% lies in the top ten. This TCR derives from an adult who received the AZD1222 COVID-19 vaccine. The V gene is TRBV11-2, the J gene TRBJ2-3; D uncertain. The sequencing here drew on peripheral blood, taken 28 days after the second AZD1222 dose. The chain's CDR3 is CASSLNNPFADTQYF. In DNA, the CDR3 is TGTGCCAGCAGCTTAAACAACCCGTTTGCAGATACGCAGTATTTT.